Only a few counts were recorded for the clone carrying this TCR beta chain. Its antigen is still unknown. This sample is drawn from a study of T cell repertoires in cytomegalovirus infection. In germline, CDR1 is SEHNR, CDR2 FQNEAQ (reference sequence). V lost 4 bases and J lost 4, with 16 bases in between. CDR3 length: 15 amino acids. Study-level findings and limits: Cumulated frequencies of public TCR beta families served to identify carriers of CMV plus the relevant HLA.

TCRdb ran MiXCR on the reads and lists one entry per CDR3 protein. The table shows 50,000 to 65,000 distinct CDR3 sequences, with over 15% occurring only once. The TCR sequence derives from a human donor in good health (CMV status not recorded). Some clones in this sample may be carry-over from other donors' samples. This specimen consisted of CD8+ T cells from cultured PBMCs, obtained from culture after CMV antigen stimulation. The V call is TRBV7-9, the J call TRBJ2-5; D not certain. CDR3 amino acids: CASSSLERLGETQYF. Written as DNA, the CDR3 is TGTGCCAGCAGCTCCCTCGAGCGTTTAGGAGAGACCCAGTACTTC.